This T cell receptor (beta chain) was sequenced in a study of CD8 T cells in Susac syndrome (dated by TCRdb to the late 2010s). As for the study more broadly: The study used repertoire sequencing to test whether antigen drove CD8+ T cell activation and differentiation in Susac syndrome.

Peripheral blood CD8+ and CD4+ T cells from healthy donors, Susac syndrome patients and multiple sclerosis patients were profiled by high-throughput TCR beta sequencing. Healthy donors were age- and sex-matched controls. CD8+ TEMRA cells were enriched by FACS, while bulk CD8+ and CD4+ T cells were purified by magnetic negative isolation. Blood was drawn into EDTA tubes, processed within 24 hours, and PBMCs were isolated by density gradient centrifugation. PBMCs destined for TCR sequencing were cryopreserved in liquid nitrogen and later thawed in a 37 °C water bath. Purity of sorted or isolated CD4+, CD8+ and CD8+ TEMRA cells was at least 90%. RNA was extracted using the RNeasy kit, and about 0.5 to 1 microgram was reverse transcribed with random hexamers. The immunoSEQ multiplex PCR assay, which covers 54 Vbeta and 13 Jbeta segments, was used to amplify TCR beta CDR3 regions. To correct PCR amplification bias, a synthetic template baseline was used for both primer optimization and computational correction. Per the authors' processing: Only productive sequences were kept, with reads annotated to V, D and J genes according to IMGT and analyzed in immunoSEQ Analyzer. To calculate clonality, Shannon entropy was normalized by log2 of the number of productive unique sequences and then subtracted from one. For each patient and control, public and private clones were evaluated within the 100 most prevalent clones. Clones were defined as Susac-specific if absent from the healthy and MS cohorts, from roughly 1,100 published viral clones and from other ImmuneACCESS disease sequences. TCRdb took the public reads, trimmed them with fastp at Q25, ran MiXCR for clone calling and kept in-frame beta chains. Rows with a matching CDR3 protein are joined into one entry that keeps the most common DNA and genes. The V and J calls and clone size come from TCRdb's table, not from the authors' own analysis. Across this sample there are around 200,000 distinct CDR3 sequences, with about 95% seen only once. Approximately 0.094% of the sample is held by the ten biggest clonotypes.

Regarding this clonotype: Which antigen it targets is not known. No quality values exist for individual bases; no much larger clone is one base distant.

Points the paper makes about the study in general: The number of individuals in the TCR sequencing and HLA analysis was acknowledged as relatively small.

The CDR3 goes from the cysteine to the phenylalanine over 12 residues. Only the CDR3 DNA is retained, 36 bases long and in frame from the first base. V is trimmed back by 5 bases and J by 9 bases, and the junction contains 4 bases that no gene match accounts for. CDR1 and CDR2 are drawn from the germline V gene: MNHEY, SVGAGI. The chain links TRBV6-5 with TRBJ1-2; 9 bases in the junction line up with TRBD1. Sequenced sample: CD4+ T cells from PBMCs. The origin of this receptor is a human donor in good health. CDR3 reads: CASSPGQGRYTF. The nucleotide sequence is TGTGCCAGCAGTCCGGGACAGGGTCGCTACACCTTC.